One sample yielded the 14 T cell receptor beta chains listed below, sequenced in a study of cytomegalovirus exposure and HLA in healthy donors. In the PCR, 60 Vbeta and 13 Jbeta primers were used. TCRdb's table, derived via immunoSEQ multiplex PCR, lists solely in-frame clones and lacks some. This sample yields roughly 190,000 clones, of which around 80% are seen a single time; 1.7% belongs to the top ten. Sequencing was performed on PBMCs. The receptors originated from a woman between 18 and 29 years old in good health and CMV-seronegative.

V gene TRBV16 combines with J gene TRBJ2-5, with D maybe TRBD2 (6 bases). The CDR3 covers 15 residues. Trimming pared 0 bases from V and 1 base from J, leaving 9 bases between. Germline CDR1 KGHSY, CDR2 FQNENV. As DNA, the CDR3 is TGTGCCAGCAGCCAATCTAGGGGAGGCCAAGAGACCCAGTACTTC. Protein product: CASSQSRGGQETQYF.

The V gene is TRBV7-9, the J gene TRBJ2-7; perhaps TRBD2 as D (6 bases). CDR3 length: 15 residues. Trimming stripped 5 bases from V and 0 bases from J, with 14 bases between. The germline V gene has CDR1 SEHNR and CDR2 FQNEAQ (reference sequence). The CDR3 loop is CASSPRESSSYEQYF. CDR3 coding DNA: TGTGCCAGCAGCCCCCGGGAGTCCAGCTCCTACGAGCAGTACTTC.

In nucleotides, the CDR3 is TGTGCCAGCAGTGAACCTCTAGCGGTCTCCTACAATGAGCAGTTCTTC. Its translation is CASSEPLAVSYNEQFF. This chain connects TRBV2 to TRBJ2-1; TRBD2 aligns across 7 bases. CDR3 length: 16 amino acids. Germline V gene lookup returns CDR1 SNHLY and CDR2 FYNNEI. The V and J ends lost 2 bases and 0 bases, in that order; junction bases with no gene match: 4. Complete variable domain (other parts from reference TRBV2 and TRBJ2-1): EPEVTQTPSHQVTQMGQEVILRCVPISNHLYFYWYRQILGQKVEFLVSFYNNEISEKSEIFDDQFSVERPDGSNFTLKIRSTKLEDSAMYFCASSEPLAVSYNEQFFGPGTRLTVL.

The chain joins TRBV5-1 to TRBJ2-6, with TRBD2 matching 10 bases. The CDR3 length is 18 residues. The V gene end was trimmed by 0 bases and the J gene end by 0 bases; junction bases not matched to a gene: 3. Germline V gives CDR1 SGHRS, CDR2 YFSETQ. The DNA of the CDR3 is TGCGCCAGCAGCTTGGGACTAGCGGGCCTCTCTGGGGCCAACGTCCTGACTTTC. It translates to CASSLGLAGLSGANVLTF.

The chain couples TRBV10-1 to TRBJ1-2; a weak D match, TRBD1 (5 bases). Germline V gives CDR1 WNHNN, CDR2 SYGVQD (reference sequence). V lost 0 bases and J 7 bases, leaving 9 bases between the germline ends. This CDR3 region has 13 residues. The CDR3 DNA follows: TGCGCCAGCAGTGAGTCGGGGGGTGGTGGCTACACCTTC. It specifies CASSESGGGGYTF.

V is TRBV19 and J is TRBJ2-1; the D is unclear. CDR1 and CDR2 from the germline V gene are LNHDA and SQIVND (reference sequence). CDR3 length: 14 amino acids. Trimming pared 1 base from V and 5 bases from J, leaving 9 bases between. This CDR3 is CASSIAVENNEQFF. CDR3 nucleotide sequence: TGTGCCAGTAGTATAGCGGTAGAGAACAATGAGCAGTTCTTC. Full variable domain (missing parts from reference TRBV19 and TRBJ2-1): DGGITQSPKYLFRKEGQNVTLSCEQNLNHDAMYWYRQDPGQGLRLIYYSQIVNDFQKGDIAEGYSVSREKKESFPLTVTSAQKNPTAFYLCASSIAVENNEQFFGPGTRLTVL.

This chain uses TRBV19 with TRBJ1-1, with 9 bases lining up with TRBD1. CDR1 and CDR2 from the germline V gene are LNHDA and SQIVND (reference sequence). V was pared by 7 bases and J by 5 bases, with 11 bases of the junction left unmatched. The CDR3 has 15 residues. CDR3 coding DNA: TGTGCCAGTAAGGGGAACAGGGGGCGGGAGACTGAAGCTTTCTTT. Protein sequence: CASKGNRGRETEAFF.

This clone was recorded only once. This rearrangement joins TRBV2 to TRBJ1-5; D is possibly TRBD1 (5 bases). Germline values: CDR1 SNHLY, CDR2 FYNNEI. The CDR3 has 16 residues. V gave up 3 bases and J gave up 6 bases, with 18 bases separating them. The chain's CDR3 is CASSDLPHSGGQPQHF. In nucleotides, the CDR3 is TGTGCCAGCAGTGATCTTCCTCATTCGGGGGGTCAGCCCCAGCATTTT.

The chain joins TRBV28 to TRBJ1-1; D is ambiguous. Germline lookup yields CDR1 MDHEN and CDR2 SYDVKM. This CDR3 is built from 15 residues. V was pared by 1 base and J by 0 bases, with 9 bases between. CDR3 sequence (DNA): TGTGCCAGCAGTTTATACAGCACCATGAACACTGAAGCTTTCTTT. Its protein product is CASSLYSTMNTEAFF. The full variable domain, with the rest looked up from reference TRBV28 and TRBJ1-1, is DVKVTQSSRYLVKRTGEKVFLECVQDMDHENMFWYRQDPGLGLRLIYFSYDVKMKEKGDIPEGYSVSREKKERFSLILESASTNQTSMYLCASSLYSTMNTEAFFGQGTRLTVV.

This clone occurred a few times. CDR3: CASSAGLAGSSSYNEQFF. CDR3 sequence (DNA): TGCGCCAGCAGCGCGGGACTAGCGGGATCCAGCTCCTACAATGAGCAGTTCTTC. This rearrangement joins TRBV4-1 to TRBJ2-1; 13 nucleotides align to TRBD2. V shed 5 bases, J shed 0 bases, and the junction held 7 bases outside the gene matches. Germline V gives CDR1 MGHRA, CDR2 YSYEKL. The CDR3 runs to 18 residues.

As to this clone: The same CDR3 is also encoded by other DNA sequences in this sample. The genes are TRBV7-2 and TRBJ1-5, with a possible D match to TRBD1 (5 bases). CDR1 is SGHTA, CDR2 FQGNSA, per germline. There are 14 residues in the CDR3. V was cut by 1 base and J by 2 bases, with 6 bases left in between. This CDR3 is CASSLVGGNQPQHF. Written as DNA, the CDR3 is TGTGCCAGCAGCTTAGTAGGGGGCAATCAGCCCCAGCATTTT.

The chain employs TRBV27 and TRBJ2-1, with TRBD1 matching 8 bases. This CDR3 comprises 16 residues. CDR1 MNHEY and CDR2 SMNVEV come from the germline V gene (reference sequence). The junction had 7 bases not matched to a gene; V was cut back by 1 base and J by 5 bases. This chain's CDR3 is CASSLLEDRANNEQFF. Here the CDR3 DNA reads TGTGCCAGCAGTTTATTGGAGGACAGGGCCAACAATGAGCAGTTCTTC.

V usage is TRBV5-6 and J usage is TRBJ1-4, with 9 bases fitting TRBD1. This CDR3 has 15 residues. Looked up from germline, CDR1 is SGHDT and CDR2 is YYEEEE. With V trimmed by 4 bases and J by 8 bases, 9 bases remained unmatched. CDR3 in amino acids: CASSPGQGGGEKLFF. In DNA form, the CDR3 reads TGTGCCAGCAGCCCGGGACAGGGAGGTGGAGAAAAACTGTTTTTT.

CDR3 sequence: CASSEPGSGYEKLFF. The CDR3 nucleotides read TGTGCCAGCAGTGAGCCCGGGAGTGGGTATGAAAAACTGTTTTTT. V and J are TRBV28 and TRBJ1-4; D is unclear. The length of the CDR3 is 15 residues. Trimming pared 5 bases from V and 6 bases from J, leaving 16 bases between. Germline loops: CDR1 MDHEN, CDR2 SYDVKM.